Each of the 29 T cell receptor beta chains below was sequenced from the same sample in a study of cytomegalovirus exposure and HLA in healthy donors. This PCR relied on a set of 60 Vbeta primers and 13 Jbeta primers. Profiling relied on immunoSEQ multiplex PCR, and the TCRdb table lists in-frame clones only, not all of them. The sample has around 190,000 clones, 9.5% seen once. Sample: PBMCs. These receptors all stem from a woman younger than 45 in good health and CMV-seropositive.

This chain connects TRBV5-1 to TRBJ1-1; maybe TRBD1 (6 bases). This CDR3 is 16 amino acids long. Per the germline V gene, CDR1 is SGHRS and CDR2 is YFSETQ. The ends were cut back, 3 bases at V and 3 bases at J, with 18 bases in the middle. Written as DNA, the CDR3 is TGCGCCAGCAGCTGGCTAGCCACAGGGCTGGACACTGAAGCTTTCTTT. Translation gives CASSWLATGLDTEAFF.

This clone showed up just a few times. This chain links TRBV7-2 with TRBJ1-1; D might be TRBD1 (5 bases). The germline V and J ends were trimmed by 4 bases and 0 bases, with 12 bases remaining between them. This CDR3 spans 15 amino acids. Germline assignment: CDR1 SGHTA and CDR2 FQGNSA. The CDR3: CASSYNRQLNTEAFF. The CDR3 DNA sequence: TGTGCCAGCAGCTACAACAGACAGTTGAACACTGAAGCTTTCTTT.

The chain combines TRBV6-1 with TRBJ1-2; D may be TRBD1 (6 bases). Germline V gene lookup returns CDR1 MNHNS and CDR2 SASEGT. The CDR3 runs to 14 residues. V was cut by 6 bases and J by 5 bases, with 16 bases left in between. The CDR3 DNA follows: TGTGCCAGCAGCGACCGGGACAAATTATATGGCTACACCTTC. The encoded protein is CASSDRDKLYGYTF.

The V call is TRBV23-1, the J call TRBJ2-2; perhaps TRBD2 as D (6 bases). TRBV23-1 carries the ORF label, with uncertain function. Trimming removed 6 bases at V and 0 bases at J, with 17 bases between. This CDR3 region has 17 residues. The CDR3 is CASRQRWGGTNTGELFF. CDR3 nucleotide sequence: TGCGCCAGCAGACAACGGTGGGGCGGGACGAACACCGGGGAGCTGTTTTTT.

This clone has just a few counts. The chain employs TRBV7-3 and TRBJ2-3, with TRBD2 matching over 7 bases. With 2 bases clipped from V and 5 bases from J, the junction kept 10 bases outside the gene matches. Germline V CDR1 and CDR2: SGHTA, FQGTGA. The CDR3 sequence is 16 residues long. Written as DNA, the CDR3 is TGTGCCAGCAGCTTACGATTAGCGGGTATCTTAGATACGCAGTATTTT. Residues: CASSLRLAGILDTQYF.

There are a few counts of this clone. Here the CDR3 reads CASSIEQGHEQYF. CDR3 sequence (DNA): TGTGCCAGCAGTATTGAACAGGGCCACGAGCAGTACTTC. This chain uses TRBV2 with TRBJ2-7, with D possibly being TRBD1 (6 bases). The CDR3 runs to 13 residues. Germline CDR1 reads SNHLY; CDR2 reads FYNNEI. Trimming took 5 bases from V and 5 from J, leaving 13 bases between them.

The rearrangement links TRBV4-2 to TRBJ1-3; D gene unclear. Trimming removed 6 bases from V and 2 bases from J, with 17 bases in between. CDR3 length: 16 amino acids. Germline-derived CDR1 and CDR2 are LGHNA and YNFKEQ. The DNA for the CDR3 is TGTGCCAGCAGTCGGATGAGGTATGAAACTGGAAACACCATATATTTT. This sequence encodes CASSRMRYETGNTIYF.

This clone was counted only a few times. The J gene is TRBJ2-7, the V gene TRBV25-1; 8 bases agree with TRBD2. Looked up from germline, CDR1 is MGHDK and CDR2 is SYGVNS. The V gene end was trimmed by 1 base and the J gene end by 5 bases; junction bases not matched to a gene: 10. This CDR3 has 16 residues. This CDR3 is CASSELGRGAENEQYF. CDR3 nucleotides: TGTGCCAGCAGTGAATTGGGGCGGGGGGCGGAAAACGAGCAGTACTTC.

This clone has a handful of counts. The chain links TRBV7-3 to TRBJ1-2; maybe TRBD1 (6 bases). Germline V gives CDR1 SGHTA, CDR2 FQGTGA. The V end was cut by 4 bases, the J end by 8 bases, with 14 bases between. The CDR3 contains 13 residues. The CDR3 sequence is CASSYATGSGYTF. The DNA for the CDR3 is TGTGCCAGCAGCTACGCCACAGGGAGCGGCTACACCTTC.

The table lists this clone with a few counts. The V call is TRBV19, the J call TRBJ1-1; D is undetermined. The V gene's germline CDR1 is LNHDA and CDR2 SQIVND (reference sequence). The CDR3 is made up of 13 amino acids. V shed 2 bases and J shed 8 bases, with 12 bases lying between them. The CDR3 nucleotides read TGTGCCAGTAGTATATATGCGGGGTGGGAAGCTTTCTTT. Encoded protein: CASSIYAGWEAFF.

This clone was detected a few times. The rearrangement uses TRBV13 and TRBJ2-1, with D perhaps TRBD2 (5 bases). The length of the CDR3 is 16 residues. V was trimmed by 6 bases and J by 3 bases, leaving 18 bases between them. Per the germline V gene, CDR1 is PRHDT and CDR2 is FYEKMQ (reference sequence). This CDR3 is CASRIGVERNYNEQFF. Written as DNA, the CDR3 is TGTGCCAGCAGGATCGGGGTAGAGCGTAACTACAATGAGCAGTTCTTC.

This clone was seen more than once but under ten times. The chain links TRBV9 to TRBJ1-4; tentatively, D is TRBD1 (5 bases). The CDR3 sequence is 16 residues long. V dropped 5 bases and J dropped 7 bases, with 21 bases sitting between them. The germline V gene encodes CDR1 SGDLS and CDR2 YYNGEE. CDR3 sequence: CASSVQEGRIAEKLFF. The CDR3 DNA reads TGTGCCAGCAGTGTCCAGGAGGGGCGGATTGCTGAAAAACTGTTTTTT.

This clone was seen only a few times. This sequence joins TRBV30 and TRBJ2-3; the D gene is possibly TRBD2 (7 bases). The germline V and J ends were trimmed by 0 bases and 0 bases, with 13 bases remaining between them. Germline V lookup: CDR1 GTSNPN, CDR2 SVGIG (reference sequence). The CDR3 is made up of 16 amino acids. The CDR3 bases are TGTGCCTGGAGTGTGGCGGGGGCGCAAAGCACAGATACGCAGTATTTT. It translates to CAWSVAGAQSTDTQYF.

Remarks on this clone: The junction and the germline gene differ at one end; a read error may be behind it. The chain uses TRBV25-1 and TRBJ1-2; D uncertain. The CDR3 runs 14 residues. Per the germline V gene, CDR1 is MGHDK and CDR2 is SYGVNS. This CDR3 reads CASSEKAANYGCTF. DNA for the CDR3: TGTGCCAGCAGTGAAAAGGCGGCTAACTATGGCTGCACCTTC.

The genes are TRBV6-5 and TRBJ2-5, with 9 bases fitting TRBD2. V shed 4 bases and J 7 bases; nucleotides not matched to a gene: 4. This CDR3 spans 13 amino acids. Germline V gives CDR1 MNHEY, CDR2 SVGAGI. The CDR3 loop is CASSLGLAGTQYF. The CDR3 DNA reads as TGTGCCAGCAGTTTGGGACTAGCAGGGACCCAGTACTTC.

This sequence joins TRBV29-1 and TRBJ1-2; no clear D gene. Germline V gene data show CDR1 as SQVTM and CDR2 as ANQGSEA. The ends were cut back, 3 bases at V and 4 bases at J, with 9 bases in the middle. The CDR3 is 12 amino acids. CDR3 bases: TGCAGCGTTGAGCAAGCCCGCTATGGCTACACCTTC. This codes for CSVEQARYGYTF. Full variable domain (remainder filled in from reference TRBV29-1 and TRBJ1-2): SAVISQKPSRDICQRGTSLTIQCQVDSQVTMMFWYRQQPGQSLTLIATANQGSEATYESGFVIDKFPISRPNLTFSTLTVSNMSPEDSSIYLCSVEQARYGYTFGSGTRLTVV.

CDR3 nucleotides: TGTGCCAGCAGCTTCTCTACCGGAAACACCATATATTTT. Its protein product is CASSFSTGNTIYF. The rearrangement uses TRBV7-9 and TRBJ1-3; D is unresolved. Germline CDR1 SEHNR, CDR2 FQNEAQ (reference sequence). The CDR3 is made up of 13 amino acids. V shed 3 bases and J shed 4 bases, with 7 bases lying between them.

This clone was observed a handful of times. V gene TRBV4-2 combines with J gene TRBJ2-1; 13 nucleotides match TRBD2. Trimming at V came to 4 bases and at J to 7 bases, leaving 7 bases not matched to a gene. This CDR3 is built from 16 residues. Germline CDR1 and CDR2: LGHNA and YNFKEQ. Here the CDR3 reads CASSPVLAGGENEQFF. CDR3 DNA sequence: TGTGCCAGCAGCCCCGTACTAGCGGGAGGGGAAAATGAGCAGTTCTTC.

This chain uses TRBV15 with TRBJ2-1, with D tentatively TRBD2 (5 bases). The germline V and J ends were trimmed by 2 bases and 4 bases, with 15 bases remaining between them. Germline CDR1 is LNHNV and CDR2 is YYDKDF (reference sequence). This CDR3 has 16 residues. The CDR3 nucleotides are TGTGCCACCAGCAGAATAGCGCTAGGTAAATACAATGAGCAGTTCTTC. This sequence encodes CATSRIALGKYNEQFF.

This clone was observed a few times. Other DNA sequences of this sample code for an identical CDR3. The chain combines TRBV28 with TRBJ1-5; perhaps TRBD1 as D (5 bases). CDR3 length: 15 amino acids. Germline-derived CDR1 and CDR2 are MDHEN and SYDVKM. Trimming pared 2 bases from V and 1 base from J, leaving 9 bases between. The CDR3 region has the DNA TGTGCCAGCAGTTTAGGGGGGAGCAGCAATCAGCCCCAGCATTTT. It codes for CASSLGGSSNQPQHF.

This clone was found a few times. The V gene is TRBV4-1, the J gene TRBJ2-6, with D possibly being TRBD2 (5 bases). Germline V gives CDR1 MGHRA, CDR2 YSYEKL. The length of the CDR3 is 17 residues. The V gene lost 7 bases and the J gene lost 0 bases, with 16 bases spanning the gap. The CDR3 DNA reads TGCGCCAGCAAACGGGATAGCTTGGACTCTGGGGCCAACGTCCTGACTTTC. It encodes CASKRDSLDSGANVLTF.

The CDR3 sequence is CASSDGGGGTQYF. CDR3 nucleotides: TGTGCCAGCAGTGACGGGGGGGGAGGGACCCAGTACTTC. This chain links TRBV25-1 with TRBJ2-5; 8 bases agree with TRBD2. Trimming cost V 3 bases and J 7 bases; bases outside gene matches: 4. CDR1 is MGHDK, CDR2 SYGVNS, per germline. The CDR3 runs 13 residues. Variable domain in full (rest from reference TRBV25-1 and TRBJ2-5): EADIYQTPRYLVIGTGKKITLECSQTMGHDKMYWYQQDPGMELHLIHYSYGVNSTEKGDLSSESTVSRIRTEHFPLTLESARPSHTSQYLCASSDGGGGTQYFGPGTRLLVL.

The chain couples TRBV14 to TRBJ2-1; tentatively, D is TRBD2 (5 bases). CDR1 and CDR2 (germline): SGHDN, FVKESK. V lost 4 bases to trimming and J lost 8 bases, with 18 bases between them. CDR3 length: 15 amino acids. The CDR3 DNA sequence: TGTGCCAGCAGCCCCATGGGGTGGAAGGGAGATGAGCAGTTCTTC. It codes for CASSPMGWKGDEQFF.

With regard to this clone: The junction departs from the called germline gene at one end, perhaps through a read error. The chain uses TRBV29-1 and TRBJ2-1, with a possible D match to TRBD1 (6 bases). The V gene's germline CDR1 is SQVTM and CDR2 ANQGSEA. The CDR3 is 12 amino acids. This CDR3 is CSATRGPNKQFF. CDR3 bases: TGCAGCGCAACCAGGGGCCCCAATAAGCAGTTCTTC.

This clone has only a few counts. DNA of the CDR3: TGTGCCAGCAGCGTAGCCGGGACAGAGTCTGAAGCTTTCTTT. Translation: CASSVAGTESEAFF. The rearrangement uses TRBV9 and TRBJ1-1; 7 nucleotides align to TRBD1. CDR3 length: 14 amino acids. V trimming: 0 bases; J trimming: 6 bases; junction bases outside the gene matches: 5. Germline assignment: CDR1 SGDLS and CDR2 YYNGEE.

The genes are TRBV19 and TRBJ1-2; TRBD1 agrees at 7 bases. The V gene's germline CDR1 is LNHDA and CDR2 SQIVND (reference sequence). J lost 4 bases, V lost 5 bases, and 7 bases had no gene match. The CDR3 is 14 amino acids. The CDR3 loop reads CASSPQGVVYGYTF. In nucleotides, the CDR3 is TGTGCCAGTAGTCCCCAGGGGGTAGTCTATGGCTACACCTTC. Complete variable domain (other parts from reference TRBV19 and TRBJ1-2): DGGITQSPKYLFRKEGQNVTLSCEQNLNHDAMYWYRQDPGQGLRLIYYSQIVNDFQKGDIAEGYSVSREKKESFPLTVTSAQKNPTAFYLCASSPQGVVYGYTFGSGTRLTVV.

This clone turned up a few times. This sequence joins TRBV7-2 and TRBJ2-7; D is uncertain. The CDR3 runs to 14 residues. The germline gives CDR1 SGHTA, CDR2 FQGNSA. The V end was cut by 3 bases, the J end by 6 bases, with 15 bases between. CDR3 bases: TGTGCCAGCAGCTTCGCGTCGTTGGTCGGCGAGCAGTACTTC. Its protein is CASSFASLVGEQYF.

This clone appeared a few times. The rearrangement uses TRBV5-1 and TRBJ2-2, with D hard to call. V was pared by 0 bases and J by 0 bases, with 9 bases between. The CDR3 is made up of 16 amino acids. Germline V gene lookup returns CDR1 SGHRS and CDR2 YFSETQ. CDR3 DNA: TGCGCCAGCAGCTTGGCTATCGCGACGAACACCGGGGAGCTGTTTTTT. As protein: CASSLAIATNTGELFF.

This sequence joins TRBV29-1 and TRBJ1-1, with 12 nucleotides matching TRBD1. Germline V lookup: CDR1 SQVTM, CDR2 ANQGSEA. This CDR3 is 15 amino acids long. V lost 4 bases, J lost 3 bases, and 6 bases stayed unmatched. CDR3 in amino acids: CSVAGTGGWDTEAFF. As DNA, the CDR3 is TGCAGCGTTGCCGGGACAGGGGGCTGGGACACTGAAGCTTTCTTT.